The sample holds a few counts of the clone carrying this T cell receptor (beta chain). This entry is derived from a study of blood T cell repertoires in COVID-19. About the study: Acute and convalescent COVID-19 specimens originated in the United States, Italy and Spain. Nucleic acid was either cDNA or gDNA, and it came from T cells, B-cell-depleted T cells, or PBMCs.

V lost 4 bases to trimming and J lost 4 bases; unmatched junction nucleotides: 6. The CDR3 is 15 residues long. Germline V gives CDR1 LGHDT, CDR2 YNNKEL (reference sequence). Methods used by the authors: The assay estimated nucleated cells by amplifying reference gene primers. Measured with immunoSEQ multiplex PCR; TCRdb has only the in-frame clones, and not every one. The V and J calls and clone size were taken over from that table, and D and trimming were inferred from the DNA. Of about 77,000 clones listed, approximately 89% were seen once; the top ten hold around 7%. This rearrangement joins TRBV3-1 (or the pseudogene TRBV3-2) to TRBJ2-5, with 10 bases lining up with TRBD1. The receptor was isolated from a woman aged 80 or older with acute or convalescent COVID-19. Material for sequencing was peripheral blood. Written as DNA, the CDR3 is TGTGCCAGCAGCCGGGGACAGGGGTATGGAGAGACCCAGTACTTC. Amino acids: CASSRGQGYGETQYF.